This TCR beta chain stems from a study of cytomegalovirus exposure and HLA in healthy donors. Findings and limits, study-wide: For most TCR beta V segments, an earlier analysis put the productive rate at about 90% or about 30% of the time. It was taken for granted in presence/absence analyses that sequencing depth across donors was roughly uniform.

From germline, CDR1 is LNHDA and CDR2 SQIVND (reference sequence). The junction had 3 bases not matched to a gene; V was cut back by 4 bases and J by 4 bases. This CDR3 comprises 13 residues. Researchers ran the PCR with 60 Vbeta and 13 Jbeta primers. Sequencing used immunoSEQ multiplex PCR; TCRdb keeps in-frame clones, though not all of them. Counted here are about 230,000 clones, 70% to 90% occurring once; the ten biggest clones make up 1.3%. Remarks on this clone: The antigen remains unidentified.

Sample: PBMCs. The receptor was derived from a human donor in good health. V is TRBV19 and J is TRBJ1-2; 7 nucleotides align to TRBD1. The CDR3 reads CASSTQGFYGYTF. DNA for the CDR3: TGTGCCAGTAGTACACAGGGGTTCTATGGCTACACCTTC.